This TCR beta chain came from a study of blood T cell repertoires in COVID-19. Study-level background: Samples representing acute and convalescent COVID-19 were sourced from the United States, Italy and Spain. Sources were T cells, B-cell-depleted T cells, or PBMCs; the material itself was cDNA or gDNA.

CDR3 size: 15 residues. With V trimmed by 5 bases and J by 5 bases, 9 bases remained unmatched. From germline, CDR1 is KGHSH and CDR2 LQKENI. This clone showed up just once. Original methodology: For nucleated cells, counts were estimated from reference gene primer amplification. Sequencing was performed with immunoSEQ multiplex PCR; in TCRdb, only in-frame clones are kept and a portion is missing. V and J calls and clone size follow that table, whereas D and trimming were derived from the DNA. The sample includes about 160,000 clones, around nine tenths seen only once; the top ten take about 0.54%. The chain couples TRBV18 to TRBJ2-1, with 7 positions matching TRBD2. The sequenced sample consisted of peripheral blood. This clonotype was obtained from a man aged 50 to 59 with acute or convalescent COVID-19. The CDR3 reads CASSDSGTTNNEQFF. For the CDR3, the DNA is TGTGCCAGCTCAGACTCCGGGACTACAAACAATGAGCAGTTCTTC.